This T cell receptor beta chain is from a study of cytomegalovirus exposure and HLA in healthy donors. From germline, CDR1 is SGHTA and CDR2 FQGNSA. This CDR3 has 17 amino acids. The V gene lost 5 bases and the J gene lost 6 bases, with 25 bases spanning the gap. Regarding the study as a whole: CMV serostatus was the only immune exposure information that was available. It was in a later analysis that TCR association rates were seen to vary by HLA locus, highest for DRB1 and lowest for HLA-C. One cluster of highly shared sequence variants probably arose as a sequencing artifact.

PCR amplification relied on 60 Vbeta primers (plus 13 Jbeta primers). Authors' processing steps: There were about 80 million unique TCR beta chains by a later count, and about 12 million of them were shared. Measured with immunoSEQ multiplex PCR; TCRdb has only the in-frame clones, and not every one. That table furnishes V, J and clone size, whereas the DNA furnished D and trimming. The profile shows about 95,000 clones, roughly 79% of them singletons. Concerning this clone itself: Its antigen is as yet unknown.

This sequence originates from a woman aged 40-49 years in good health and CMV-seronegative. This chain uses TRBV7-2 with TRBJ1-2; D is perhaps TRBD1 (6 bases). Sequenced: PBMCs. The CDR3 DNA sequence: TGTGCCAGCAGCACCTTTTCCTCCCGAGGGGGGGACGATGGCTACACCTTC. Residues: CASSTFSSRGGDDGYTF.